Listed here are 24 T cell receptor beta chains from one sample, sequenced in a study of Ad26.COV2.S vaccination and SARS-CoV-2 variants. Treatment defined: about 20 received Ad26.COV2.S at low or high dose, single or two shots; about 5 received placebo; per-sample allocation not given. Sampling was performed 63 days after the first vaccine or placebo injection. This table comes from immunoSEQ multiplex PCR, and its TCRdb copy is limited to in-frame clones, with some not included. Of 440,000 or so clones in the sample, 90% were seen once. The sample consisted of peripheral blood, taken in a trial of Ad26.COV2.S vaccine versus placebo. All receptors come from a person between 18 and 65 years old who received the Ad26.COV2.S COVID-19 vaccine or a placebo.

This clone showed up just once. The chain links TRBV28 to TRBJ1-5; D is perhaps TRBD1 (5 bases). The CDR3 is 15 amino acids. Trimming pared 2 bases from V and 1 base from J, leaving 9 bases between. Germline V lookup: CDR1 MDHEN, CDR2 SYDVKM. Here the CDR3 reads CASSLAGRSNQPQHF. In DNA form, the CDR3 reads TGTGCCAGCAGTTTAGCAGGGCGAAGCAATCAGCCCCAGCATTTT.

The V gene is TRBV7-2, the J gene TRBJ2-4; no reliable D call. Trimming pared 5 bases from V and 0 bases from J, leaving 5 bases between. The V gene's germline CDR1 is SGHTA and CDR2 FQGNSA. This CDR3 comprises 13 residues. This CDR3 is CASSLLAKNIQYF. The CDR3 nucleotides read TGTGCCAGCAGCCTTCTAGCCAAAAACATTCAGTACTTC.

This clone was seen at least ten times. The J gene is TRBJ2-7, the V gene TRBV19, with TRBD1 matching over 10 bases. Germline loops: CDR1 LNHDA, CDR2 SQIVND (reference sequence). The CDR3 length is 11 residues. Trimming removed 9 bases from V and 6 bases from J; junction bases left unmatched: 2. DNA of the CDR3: TGTGCCAGCCGGACAGGGGGCGAGCAGTACTTC. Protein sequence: CASRTGGEQYF.

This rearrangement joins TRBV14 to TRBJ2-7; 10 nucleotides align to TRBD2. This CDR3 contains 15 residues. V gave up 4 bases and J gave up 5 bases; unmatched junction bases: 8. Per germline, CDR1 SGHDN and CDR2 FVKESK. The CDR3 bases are TGTGCCAGCAGCCGCGCTAGCGGGAGCGTCAACGAGCAGTACTTC. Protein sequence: CASSRASGSVNEQYF.

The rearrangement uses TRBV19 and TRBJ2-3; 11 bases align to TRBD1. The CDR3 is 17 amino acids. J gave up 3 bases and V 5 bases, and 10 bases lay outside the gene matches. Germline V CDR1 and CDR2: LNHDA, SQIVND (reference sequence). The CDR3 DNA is TGTGCCAGTAGTTTCTGGACAGGGGGCATTAGAACAGATACGCAGTATTTT. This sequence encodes CASSFWTGGIRTDTQYF.

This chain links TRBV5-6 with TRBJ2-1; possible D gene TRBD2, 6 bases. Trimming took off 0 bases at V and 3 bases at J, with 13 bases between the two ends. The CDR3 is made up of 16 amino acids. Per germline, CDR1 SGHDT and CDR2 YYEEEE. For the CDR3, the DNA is TGTGCCAGCAGCTTGGTTGCGGGAAGGGTCTACAATGAGCAGTTCTTC. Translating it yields CASSLVAGRVYNEQFF.

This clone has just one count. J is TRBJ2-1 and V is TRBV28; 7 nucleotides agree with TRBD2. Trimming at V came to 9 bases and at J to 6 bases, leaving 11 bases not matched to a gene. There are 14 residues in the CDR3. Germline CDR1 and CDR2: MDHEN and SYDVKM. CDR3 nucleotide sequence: TGTGCCAGTGGTAGCGGAGGGAGGGGCAATGAGCAGTTCTTC. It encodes CASGSGGRGNEQFF.

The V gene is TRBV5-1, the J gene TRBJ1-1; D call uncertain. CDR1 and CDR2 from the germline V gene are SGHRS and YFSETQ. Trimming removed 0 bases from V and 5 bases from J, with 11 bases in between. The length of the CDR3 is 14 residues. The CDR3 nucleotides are TGCGCCAGCAGCTTGGAGCAGTTAGCAACTGAAGCTTTCTTT. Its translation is CASSLEQLATEAFF.

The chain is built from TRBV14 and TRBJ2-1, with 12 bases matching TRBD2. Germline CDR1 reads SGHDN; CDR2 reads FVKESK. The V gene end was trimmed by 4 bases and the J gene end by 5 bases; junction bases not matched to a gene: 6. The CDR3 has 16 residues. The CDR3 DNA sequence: TGTGCCAGCAGCCCGAGACTAGCGGGAGTACACAATGAGCAGTTCTTC. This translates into CASSPRLAGVHNEQFF.

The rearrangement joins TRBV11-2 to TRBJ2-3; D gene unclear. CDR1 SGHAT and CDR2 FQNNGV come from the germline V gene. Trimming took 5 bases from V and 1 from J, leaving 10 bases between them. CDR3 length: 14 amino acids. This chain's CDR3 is CASSLGWGTDTQYF. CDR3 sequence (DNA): TGTGCCAGCAGCCTCGGGTGGGGCACAGATACGCAGTATTTT.

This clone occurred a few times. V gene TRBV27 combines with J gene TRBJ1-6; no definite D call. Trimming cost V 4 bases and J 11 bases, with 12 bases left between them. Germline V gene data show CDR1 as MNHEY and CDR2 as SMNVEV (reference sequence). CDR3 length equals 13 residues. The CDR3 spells CASSWTTKAPLHF. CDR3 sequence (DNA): TGTGCCAGCAGTTGGACCACCAAGGCACCCCTCCACTTT.

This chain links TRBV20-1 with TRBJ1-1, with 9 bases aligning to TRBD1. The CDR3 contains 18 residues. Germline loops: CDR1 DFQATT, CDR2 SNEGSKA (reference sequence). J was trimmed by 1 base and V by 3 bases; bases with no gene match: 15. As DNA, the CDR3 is TGCAGTGCTAGTCAGGCTCCCGGGACAGGGAGGAGGAACACTGAAGCTTTCTTT. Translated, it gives CSASQAPGTGRRNTEAFF.

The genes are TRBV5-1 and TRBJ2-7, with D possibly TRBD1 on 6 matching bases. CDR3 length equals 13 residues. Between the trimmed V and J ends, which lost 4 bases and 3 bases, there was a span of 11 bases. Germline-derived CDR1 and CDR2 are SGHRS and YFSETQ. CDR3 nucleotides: TGCGCCAGCAGCATTGGACAGTTCTACGAGCAGTACTTC. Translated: CASSIGQFYEQYF.

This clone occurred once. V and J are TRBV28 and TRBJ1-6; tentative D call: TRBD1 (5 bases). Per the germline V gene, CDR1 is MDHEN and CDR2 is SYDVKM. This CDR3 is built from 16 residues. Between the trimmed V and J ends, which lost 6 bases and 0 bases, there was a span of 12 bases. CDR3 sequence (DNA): TGTGCCAGCAGCCTTACAGGCTTCTCCTATAATTCACCCCTCCACTTT. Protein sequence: CASSLTGFSYNSPLHF.

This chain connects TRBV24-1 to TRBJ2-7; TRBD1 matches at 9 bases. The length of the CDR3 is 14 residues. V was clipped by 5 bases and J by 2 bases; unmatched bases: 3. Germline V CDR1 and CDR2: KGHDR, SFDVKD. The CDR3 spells CATSAGQGPYEQYF. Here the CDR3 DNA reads TGTGCCACCAGTGCGGGACAGGGCCCCTACGAGCAGTACTTC.

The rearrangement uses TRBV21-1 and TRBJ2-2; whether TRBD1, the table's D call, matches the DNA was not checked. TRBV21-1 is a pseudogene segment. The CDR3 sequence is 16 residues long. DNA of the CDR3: TGTGCCAGCAGCTTAGAGGGGGTTGATCCGAACGGGGAGCTGTTTTTT. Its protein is CASSLEGVDPNGELFF.

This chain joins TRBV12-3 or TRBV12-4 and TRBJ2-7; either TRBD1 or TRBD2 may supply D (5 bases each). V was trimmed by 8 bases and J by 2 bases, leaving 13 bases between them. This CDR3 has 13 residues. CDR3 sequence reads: CASAPPGPYEQYF. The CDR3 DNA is TGTGCCAGCGCCCCCCCGGGGCCCTACGAGCAGTACTTC.

DNA for the CDR3: TGTGCCAGCAGCTTGGATATGGGTCTAGGAGAGACCCAGTACTTC. Residues: CASSLDMGLGETQYF. The chain is built from TRBV5-4 and TRBJ2-5; no clear D gene. The CDR3 runs 15 residues. Germline CDR1 is SGHNT and CDR2 is YYREEE (reference sequence). Between the trimmed V and J ends, which lost 0 bases and 4 bases, there was a span of 13 bases.

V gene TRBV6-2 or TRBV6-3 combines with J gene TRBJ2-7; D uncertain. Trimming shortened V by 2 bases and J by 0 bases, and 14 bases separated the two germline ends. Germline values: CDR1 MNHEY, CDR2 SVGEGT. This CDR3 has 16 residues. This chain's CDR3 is CASSYGWASLSYEQYF. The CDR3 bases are TGTGCCAGCAGTTACGGTTGGGCGTCACTCTCCTACGAGCAGTACTTC.

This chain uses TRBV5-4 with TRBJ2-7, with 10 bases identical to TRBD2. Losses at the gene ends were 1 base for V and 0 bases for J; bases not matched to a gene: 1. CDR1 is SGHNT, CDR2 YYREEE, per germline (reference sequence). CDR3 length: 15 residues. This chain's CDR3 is CASSLPSGSSYEQYF. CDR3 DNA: TGTGCCAGCAGCTTGCCTAGCGGGAGCTCCTACGAGCAGTACTTC.

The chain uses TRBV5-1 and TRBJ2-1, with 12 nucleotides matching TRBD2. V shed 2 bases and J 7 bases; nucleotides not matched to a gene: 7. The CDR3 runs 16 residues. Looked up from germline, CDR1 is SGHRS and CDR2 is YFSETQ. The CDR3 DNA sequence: TGCGCCAGCAGCTTTCTAGCGGGAGGGCCAGGGAATGAGCAGTTCTTC. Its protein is CASSFLAGGPGNEQFF.

The CDR3: CASSFGGVEQFF. CDR3 sequence (DNA): TGTGCCAGCAGCTTCGGCGGAGTTGAGCAGTTCTTC. The genes are TRBV11-2 and TRBJ2-1; D is undetermined. The CDR3 has 12 residues. The ends were cut back, 3 bases at V and 9 bases at J, with 9 bases in the middle. Germline CDR1 SGHAT, CDR2 FQNNGV. The full variable domain, with the rest looked up from reference TRBV11-2 and TRBJ2-1, is EAGVAQSPRYKIIEKRQSVAFWCNPISGHATLYWYQQILGQGPKLLIQFQNNGVVDDSQLPKDRFSAERLKGVDSTLKIQPAKLEDSAVYLCASSFGGVEQFFGPGTRLTVL.

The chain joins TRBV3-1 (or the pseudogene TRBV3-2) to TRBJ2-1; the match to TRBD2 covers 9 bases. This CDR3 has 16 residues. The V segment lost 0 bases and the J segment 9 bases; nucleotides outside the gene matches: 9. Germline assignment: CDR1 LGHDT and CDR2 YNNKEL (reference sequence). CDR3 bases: TGTGCCAGCAGCCAAGAGTTGCGGGAGGGCCAGAGTGAGCAGTTCTTC. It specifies CASSQELREGQSEQFF.

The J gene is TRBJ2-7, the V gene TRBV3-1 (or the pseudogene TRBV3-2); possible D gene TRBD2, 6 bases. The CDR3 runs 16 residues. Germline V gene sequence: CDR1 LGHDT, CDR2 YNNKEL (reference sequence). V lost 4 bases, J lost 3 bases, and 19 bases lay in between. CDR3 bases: TGTGCCAGCAGCCTTGGGGTAGCGGTGAGGAGCTACGAGCAGTACTTC. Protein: CASSLGVAVRSYEQYF.